This TCR beta chain originates from a study of shared clonotypes between healthy human individuals. Sequencing used immunoSEQ multiplex PCR; TCRdb keeps in-frame clones, though not all of them. The sample contains about a million clones, around three quarters of which appear only once. For this clone: What it binds is not known.

The study, taken as a whole, reports: Larger estimated richness was generally seen in naive subsets than in memory subsets.

Germline CDR1 is SGHRS and CDR2 is YFSETQ. The V end lost 1 base, the J end lost 2 bases, and 6 bases lay between the germline ends. This CDR3 spans 13 amino acids. The sequenced sample was memory CD4+ T cells from PBMCs. Specified subset: CD45RA-negative fraction. The gene calls are TRBV5-1 and TRBJ2-5; D is ambiguous. The clonotype originates from a man between 18 and 35 years old in good health. Some clones in this sample may be carry-over from other donors' samples. The CDR3: CASSLKGQETQYF. The CDR3, as DNA: TGCGCCAGCAGCTTGAAGGGACAAGAGACCCAGTACTTC.